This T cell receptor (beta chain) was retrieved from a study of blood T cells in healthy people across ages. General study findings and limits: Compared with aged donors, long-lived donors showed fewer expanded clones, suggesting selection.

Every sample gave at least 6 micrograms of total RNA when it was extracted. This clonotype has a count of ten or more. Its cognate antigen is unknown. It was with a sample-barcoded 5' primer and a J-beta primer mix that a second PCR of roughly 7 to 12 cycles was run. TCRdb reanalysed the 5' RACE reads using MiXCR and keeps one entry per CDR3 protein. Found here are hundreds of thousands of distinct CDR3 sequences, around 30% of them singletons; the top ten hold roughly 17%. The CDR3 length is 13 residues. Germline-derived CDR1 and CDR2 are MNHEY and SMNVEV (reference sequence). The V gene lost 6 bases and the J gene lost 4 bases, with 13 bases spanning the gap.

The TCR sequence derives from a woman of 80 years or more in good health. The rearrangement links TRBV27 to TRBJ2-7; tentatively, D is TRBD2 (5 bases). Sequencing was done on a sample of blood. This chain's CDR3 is CASSLRGRYEQYF. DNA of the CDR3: TGTGCCAGCAGCCTCCGGGGTCGATACGAGCAGTACTTC.